The 12 T cell receptor beta chains listed next were all sequenced from one sample in a study of T cell responses to AZD1222 COVID-19 vaccine. TCRdb's copy holds only in-frame clones and misses some; the assay was immunoSEQ multiplex PCR. The table records 150,000 to 200,000 clones, roughly 90% of them present only once. The sequenced sample was peripheral blood, obtained 28 days after the second AZD1222 dose. Source of these receptors: an adult who received the AZD1222 COVID-19 vaccine.

The rearrangement links TRBV30 to TRBJ1-3; D is uncertain. Germline V gene data show CDR1 as GTSNPN and CDR2 as SVGIG (reference sequence). The CDR3 totals 14 residues. V was clipped by 3 bases and J by 4 bases, with 13 bases between them. CDR3 sequence: CAWRRTVTGNTIYF. For the CDR3, the DNA is TGTGCCTGGAGGAGAACAGTAACCGGAAACACCATATATTTT.

The chain carries TRBV6-2 or TRBV6-3 and TRBJ2-5, with 7 nucleotides matching TRBD2. Germline values: CDR1 MNHEY, CDR2 SVGEGT. CDR3 length: 14 residues. V shed 5 bases and J 4 bases; nucleotides not matched to a gene: 7. In DNA, the CDR3 is TGTGCCAGCAGTCAGCGGGGTGGGTCAGAGACCCAGTACTTC. The encoded protein is CASSQRGGSETQYF.

The chain couples TRBV11-3 to TRBJ2-1; 8 positions agree with TRBD2. Trimming at V came to 3 bases and at J to 7 bases, leaving 11 bases not matched to a gene. The CDR3 loop spans 16 amino acids. The V gene's germline CDR1 is SGHNT and CDR2 YENEEA. The CDR3 loop reads CASSFLSGKGANEQFF. CDR3 in DNA: TGTGCCAGCAGCTTCCTTAGCGGGAAGGGAGCGAATGAGCAGTTCTTC.

V usage is TRBV24-1 and J usage is TRBJ2-1; TRBD2 aligns across 9 bases. V shed 9 bases, J shed 4 bases, and the junction held 9 bases outside the gene matches. The CDR3 spans 15 residues. The V gene's germline CDR1 is KGHDR and CDR2 SFDVKD. DNA for the CDR3: TGTGCCACCGGGGCCGGGACTAGCCAATACAATGAGCAGTTCTTC. It specifies CATGAGTSQYNEQFF.

The J gene is TRBJ1-1, the V gene TRBV7-9; tentatively, D is TRBD1 (5 bases). This CDR3 is built from 14 residues. CDR1 is SEHNR, CDR2 FQNEAQ, per germline (reference sequence). The germline V and J ends were trimmed by 8 bases and 0 bases, with 13 bases remaining between them. The CDR3 is CASQLGGMNTEAFF. As DNA, the CDR3 is TGTGCCAGCCAGCTTGGGGGGATGAACACTGAAGCTTTCTTT.

The chain links TRBV4-2 to TRBJ2-1, with D possibly TRBD2 on 6 matching bases. The V and J ends lost 0 bases and 7 bases respectively, with 22 bases between them. The CDR3 has 18 residues. Germline assignment: CDR1 LGHNA and CDR2 YNFKEQ. In nucleotides, the CDR3 is TGTGCCAGCAGCCAAGATGATCAGGTAGCGGTAGTAGTAAATGAGCAGTTCTTC. Its protein product is CASSQDDQVAVVVNEQFF.

The rearrangement joins TRBV29-1 to TRBJ2-7; D uncertain. In germline, CDR1 is SQVTM, CDR2 ANQGSEA. Trimming left V 7 bases short and J 3 bases short, with 16 bases between. The CDR3 extends over 13 amino acids. The CDR3 reads CSALGGSVYEQYF. The CDR3 DNA is TGCAGCGCATTAGGTGGGTCCGTCTACGAGCAGTACTTC.

V and J are TRBV28 and TRBJ1-2; D unresolved. V lost 6 bases and J lost 8, with 25 bases in between. The CDR3 length is 16 residues. The germline V gene encodes CDR1 MDHEN and CDR2 SYDVKM. In DNA, the CDR3 is TGTGCCAGCAGCCCCCCCCAAGGGCTGGGCCCTGGAGGCTACACCTTC. It translates to CASSPPQGLGPGGYTF.

The chain links TRBV19 to TRBJ2-7, with D unclear. V lost 4 bases and J lost 0, with 16 bases in between. Per germline, CDR1 LNHDA and CDR2 SQIVND (reference sequence). The CDR3 covers 16 residues. In DNA form, the CDR3 reads TGTGCCAGTAGTAATAGGGCTCGCAGAGGCTCCTACGAGCAGTACTTC. Residues: CASSNRARRGSYEQYF.

This rearrangement joins TRBV7-2 to TRBJ1-1; D gene ambiguous. V lost 5 bases and J lost 3, with 10 bases in between. The germline CDR1 and CDR2 sequences are SGHTA and FQGNSA. This CDR3 contains 13 residues. CDR3 DNA sequence: TGTGCCAGCAGCCCCCGGAGGGACACTGAAGCTTTCTTT. It yields the protein CASSPRRDTEAFF.

The chain links TRBV5-5 to TRBJ1-1; possible D gene TRBD1, 6 bases. This CDR3 has 20 residues. Germline CDR1 SGHKS, CDR2 YYEKEE (reference sequence). V was shortened by 4 bases and J by 2 bases, with 30 bases between the two germline ends. The CDR3 bases are TGTGCCAGCAGCCCTCACTTAATGCTCAGAGGGACACCAAATAACACTGAAGCTTTCTTT. Its translation is CASSPHLMLRGTPNNTEAFF.

This chain connects TRBV28 to TRBJ2-3; D ambiguous. Per the germline V gene, CDR1 is MDHEN and CDR2 is SYDVKM. The CDR3 loop spans 16 amino acids. The germline V and J ends were trimmed by 2 bases and 3 bases, with 15 bases remaining between them. The CDR3 coding sequence is TGTGCCAGCAGTTTAGGGCCCTTTGATGGTACAGATACGCAGTATTTT. It encodes CASSLGPFDGTDTQYF.